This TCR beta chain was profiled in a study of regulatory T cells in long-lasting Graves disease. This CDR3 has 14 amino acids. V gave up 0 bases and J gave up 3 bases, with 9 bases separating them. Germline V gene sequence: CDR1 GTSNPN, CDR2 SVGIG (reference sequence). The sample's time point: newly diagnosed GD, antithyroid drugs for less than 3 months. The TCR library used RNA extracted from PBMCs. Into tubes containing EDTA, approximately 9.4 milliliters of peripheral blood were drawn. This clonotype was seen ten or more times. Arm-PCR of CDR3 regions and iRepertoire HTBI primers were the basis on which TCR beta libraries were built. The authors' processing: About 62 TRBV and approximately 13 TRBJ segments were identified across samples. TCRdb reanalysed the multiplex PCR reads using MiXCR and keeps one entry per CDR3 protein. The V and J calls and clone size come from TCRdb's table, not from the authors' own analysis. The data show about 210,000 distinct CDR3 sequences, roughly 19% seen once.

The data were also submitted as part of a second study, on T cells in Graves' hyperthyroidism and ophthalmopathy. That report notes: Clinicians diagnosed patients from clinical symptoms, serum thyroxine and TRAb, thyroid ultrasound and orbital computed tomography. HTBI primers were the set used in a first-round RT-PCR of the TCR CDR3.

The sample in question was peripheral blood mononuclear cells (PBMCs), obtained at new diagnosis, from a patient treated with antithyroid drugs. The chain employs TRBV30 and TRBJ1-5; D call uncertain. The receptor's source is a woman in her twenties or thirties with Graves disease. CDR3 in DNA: TGTGCCTGGAGTGTAAAGCAGGACAATCAGCCCCAGCATTTT. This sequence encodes CAWSVKQDNQPQHF. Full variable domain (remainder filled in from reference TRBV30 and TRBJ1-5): SQTIHQWPATLVQPVGSPLSLECTVEGTSNPNLYWYRQAAGRGLQLLFYSVGIGQISSEVPQNLSASRPQDRQFILSSKKLLLSDSGFYLCAWSVKQDNQPQHFGDGTRLSIL.